These 12 T cell receptor beta chains were sequenced from one sample in a study of control samples from healthy donors and cancer patients. Clones were read by immunoSEQ multiplex PCR, and TCRdb kept only the in-frame ones, dropping some. The sample holds just over 150,000 clones, about 93% seen once. The sequenced material came from blood. The receptors were sampled from a man in his fifties in good health.

The J gene is TRBJ2-1, the V gene TRBV27; 10 positions agree with TRBD1. Germline values: CDR1 MNHEY, CDR2 SMNVEV (reference sequence). Trimming took 6 bases from V and 0 from J; bases not matched to a gene: 11. The length of the CDR3 is 18 residues. The CDR3 spells CASRGTGVDFSSYNEQFF. The CDR3 nucleotides read TGTGCCAGCAGGGGGACAGGGGTCGATTTTAGCTCCTACAATGAGCAGTTCTTC.

V gene TRBV12-3 or TRBV12-4 combines with J gene TRBJ2-1; D is undetermined. The CDR3 has 12 residues. V was shortened by 1 base and J by 9 bases, with 7 bases between the two germline ends. In nucleotides, the CDR3 is TGTGCCAGCAGTTTAGACGTGGGTGAGCAGTTCTTC. Translating gives CASSLDVGEQFF.

The J gene is TRBJ1-2, the V gene TRBV4-1; TRBD1 aligns across 8 bases. From germline, CDR1 is MGHRA and CDR2 YSYEKL. Unmatched junction bases numbered 8, after V lost 2 bases and J lost 0 bases. There are 17 residues in the CDR3. The CDR3 nucleotides read TGCGCCAGCAGCCAACCTAGGACAGGGATAGCTAACTATGGCTACACCTTC. Translated: CASSQPRTGIANYGYTF.

This chain's CDR3 is CASSLESSGIAGELFF. The CDR3, as DNA: TGCGCCAGCAGCTTGGAGTCTAGCGGGATTGCCGGGGAGCTGTTTTTT. V and J are TRBV5-1 and TRBJ2-2; 9 bases are a match to TRBD2. This CDR3 comprises 16 residues. J gave up 6 bases and V 0 bases, and 6 bases lay outside the gene matches. The germline CDR1 and CDR2 sequences are SGHRS and YFSETQ.

The DNA of the CDR3 is TGTGCCAGCAGTACCCCCCTTACAATGGGATCACCCCTCCACTTT. It encodes CASSTPLTMGSPLHF. V usage is TRBV6-5 and J usage is TRBJ1-6; D not resolved. CDR1 is MNHEY and CDR2 is SVGAGI in the germline V gene. The CDR3 is 15 amino acids. V shed 5 bases and J shed 10 bases, with 18 bases lying between them.

This chain joins TRBV28 and TRBJ2-4, with TRBD2 identical over 10 bases. CDR3 size: 17 residues. V shed 2 bases, J shed 2 bases, and the junction held 6 bases outside the gene matches. The germline CDR1 and CDR2 sequences are MDHEN and SYDVKM. CDR3 sequence (DNA): TGTGCCAGCAGTTTACCTCTAGCGGGAGTTTCCAAAAACATTCAGTACTTC. Protein sequence: CASSLPLAGVSKNIQYF.

The CDR3 DNA reads TGCAGTGCTAGAGATGGCTACACCTTC. Protein product: CSARDGYTF. The J gene is TRBJ1-2, the V gene TRBV20-1; no clear D. The CDR3 is made up of 9 amino acids. Per germline, CDR1 DFQATT and CDR2 SNEGSKA (reference sequence). Trimming took 0 bases from V and 7 from J, leaving 0 bases between them.

The chain carries TRBV6-7 and TRBJ2-5; 7 bases are shared with TRBD2. TRBV6-7 is an ORF for which the function is uncertain. With V trimmed by 7 bases and J by 1 base, 6 bases remained unmatched. The CDR3 has 14 residues. The DNA of the CDR3 is TGTGCCAGCACAGCGGGACGGCCCCAAGAGACCCAGTACTTC. It translates to CASTAGRPQETQYF.

This clone was seen only a few times. J is TRBJ1-1 and V is TRBV10-1; D is perhaps TRBD1 (6 bases). From germline, CDR1 is WNHNN and CDR2 SYGVQD (reference sequence). Trimming took off 7 bases at V and 1 base at J, with 10 bases between the two ends. This CDR3 has 13 residues. The chain's CDR3 is CASKRQENTEAFF. CDR3 DNA: TGCGCCAGCAAGAGACAGGAGAACACTGAAGCTTTCTTT.

This chain connects TRBV6-4 to TRBJ2-3; possibly TRBD1 for D (7 bases). V shed 3 bases and J shed 4 bases, with 14 bases lying between them. The CDR3 is 15 amino acids. The germline V gene has CDR1 MRHNA and CDR2 SNTAGT. The CDR3 spells CASSEAGGGADTQYF. The DNA for the CDR3 is TGTGCCAGCAGTGAGGCAGGGGGAGGCGCAGATACGCAGTATTTT.

The CDR3 spells CASSAGTATYEQYF. The CDR3 nucleotides read TGTGCCAGCAGCGCCGGGACAGCCACCTACGAGCAGTACTTC. V is TRBV9 and J is TRBJ2-7, with 7 nucleotides matching TRBD1. This CDR3 is built from 14 residues. Germline V CDR1 and CDR2: SGDLS, YYNGEE. Trimming cost V 3 bases and J 2 bases; bases outside gene matches: 5.

The chain uses TRBV7-3 and TRBJ2-5; tentatively, D is TRBD1 (5 bases). The CDR3 length is 15 residues. Trimming pared 2 bases from V and 0 bases from J, leaving 10 bases between. Germline CDR1 and CDR2: SGHTA and FQGTGA. The CDR3 DNA follows: TGTGCCAGCAGCTTAGGGGCGGAAAACCAAGAGACCCAGTACTTC. This codes for CASSLGAENQETQYF.